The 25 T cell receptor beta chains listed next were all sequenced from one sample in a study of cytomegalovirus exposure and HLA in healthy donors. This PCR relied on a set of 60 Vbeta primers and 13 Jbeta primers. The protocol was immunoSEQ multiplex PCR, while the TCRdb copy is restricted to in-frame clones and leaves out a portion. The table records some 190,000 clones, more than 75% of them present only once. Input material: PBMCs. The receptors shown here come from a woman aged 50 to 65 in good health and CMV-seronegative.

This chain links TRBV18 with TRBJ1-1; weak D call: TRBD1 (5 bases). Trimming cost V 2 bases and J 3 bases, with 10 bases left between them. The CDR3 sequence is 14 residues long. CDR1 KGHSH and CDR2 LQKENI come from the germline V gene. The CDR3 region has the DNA TGTGCCAGCTCACCAAAGTCGGGGGACACTGAAGCTTTCTTT. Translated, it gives CASSPKSGDTEAFF. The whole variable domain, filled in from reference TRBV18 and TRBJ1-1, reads NAGVMQNPRHLVRRRGQEARLRCSPMKGHSHVYWYRQLPEEGLKFMVYLQKENIIDESGMPKERFSAEFPKEGPSILRIQQVVRGDSAAYFCASSPKSGDTEAFFGQGTRLTVV.

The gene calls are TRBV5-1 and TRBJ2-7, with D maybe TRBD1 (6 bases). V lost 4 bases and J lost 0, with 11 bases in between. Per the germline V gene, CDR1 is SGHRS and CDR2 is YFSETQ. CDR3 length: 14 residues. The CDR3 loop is CASSPRGSSYEQYF. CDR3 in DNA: TGCGCCAGCAGCCCCAGGGGTAGCTCCTACGAGCAGTACTTC.

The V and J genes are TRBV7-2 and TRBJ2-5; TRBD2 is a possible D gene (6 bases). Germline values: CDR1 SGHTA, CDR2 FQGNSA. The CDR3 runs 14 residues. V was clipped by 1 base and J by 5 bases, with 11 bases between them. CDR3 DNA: TGTGCCAGCAGCTTAGAGGGCGCGGGGGAGACCCAGTACTTC. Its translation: CASSLEGAGETQYF.

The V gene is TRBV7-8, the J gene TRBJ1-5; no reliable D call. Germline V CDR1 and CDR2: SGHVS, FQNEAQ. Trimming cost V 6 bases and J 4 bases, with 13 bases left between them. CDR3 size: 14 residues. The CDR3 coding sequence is TGTGCCAGCAGACTTTCCGGTAGTAATCAGCCCCAGCATTTT. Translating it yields CASRLSGSNQPQHF.

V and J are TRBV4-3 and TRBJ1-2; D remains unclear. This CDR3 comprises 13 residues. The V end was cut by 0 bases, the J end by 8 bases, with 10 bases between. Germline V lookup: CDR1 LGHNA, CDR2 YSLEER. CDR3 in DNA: TGCGCCAGCAGCCAAGATGAGGGTTGGGGCTACACCTTC. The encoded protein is CASSQDEGWGYTF.

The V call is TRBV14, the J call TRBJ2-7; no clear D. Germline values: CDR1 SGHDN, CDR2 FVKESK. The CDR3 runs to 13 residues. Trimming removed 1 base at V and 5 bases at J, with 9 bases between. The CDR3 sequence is CASSQVVADEQYF. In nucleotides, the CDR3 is TGTGCCAGCAGCCAAGTTGTTGCGGACGAGCAGTACTTC.

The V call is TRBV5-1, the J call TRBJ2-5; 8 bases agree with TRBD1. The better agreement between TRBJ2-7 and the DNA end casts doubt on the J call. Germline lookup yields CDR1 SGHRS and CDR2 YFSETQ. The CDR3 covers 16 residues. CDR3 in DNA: TGCGCCAGCAGCTTACCGTTGTTGGGACAGGACGGCGAGCAGTACTTC. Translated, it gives CASSLPLLGQDGEQYF.

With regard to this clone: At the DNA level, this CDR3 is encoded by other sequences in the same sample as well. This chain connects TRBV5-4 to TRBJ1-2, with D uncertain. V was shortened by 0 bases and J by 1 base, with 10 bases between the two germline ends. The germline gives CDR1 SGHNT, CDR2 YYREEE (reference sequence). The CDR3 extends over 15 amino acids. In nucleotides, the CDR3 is TGTGCCAGCAGCTTGGGGCAGGATTATAACTATGGCTACACCTTC. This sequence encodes CASSLGQDYNYGYTF.

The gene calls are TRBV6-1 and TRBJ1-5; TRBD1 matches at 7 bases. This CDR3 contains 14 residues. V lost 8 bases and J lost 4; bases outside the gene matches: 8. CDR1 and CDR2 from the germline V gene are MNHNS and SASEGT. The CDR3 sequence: CASWGRGLNQPQHF. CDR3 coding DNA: TGTGCCAGCTGGGGCAGGGGGTTGAATCAGCCCCAGCATTTT.

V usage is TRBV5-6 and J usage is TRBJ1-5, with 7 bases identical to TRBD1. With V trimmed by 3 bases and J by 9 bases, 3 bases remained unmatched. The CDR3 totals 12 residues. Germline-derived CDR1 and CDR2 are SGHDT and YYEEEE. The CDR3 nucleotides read TGTGCCAGCAGCTCGGGACAGACGCCCCAGCATTTT. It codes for CASSSGQTPQHF.

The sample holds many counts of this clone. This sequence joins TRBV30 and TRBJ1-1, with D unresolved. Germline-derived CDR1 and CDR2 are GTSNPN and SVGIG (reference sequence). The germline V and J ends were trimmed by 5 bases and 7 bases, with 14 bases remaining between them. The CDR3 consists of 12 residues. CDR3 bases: TGTGCCTGGGAGATTCCGGGAGGTGAAGCTTTCTTT. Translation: CAWEIPGGEAFF. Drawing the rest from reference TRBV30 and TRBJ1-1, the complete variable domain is SQTIHQWPATLVQPVGSPLSLECTVEGTSNPNLYWYRQAAGRGLQLLFYSVGIGQISSEVPQNLSASRPQDRQFILSSKKLLLSDSGFYLCAWEIPGGEAFFGQGTRLTVV.

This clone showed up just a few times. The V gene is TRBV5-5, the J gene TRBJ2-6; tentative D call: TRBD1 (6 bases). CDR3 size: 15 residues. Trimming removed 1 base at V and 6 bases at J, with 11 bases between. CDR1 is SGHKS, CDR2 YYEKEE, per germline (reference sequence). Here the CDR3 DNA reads TGTGCCAGCAGCTTGTATCCAGGGGCGGCCAACGTCCTGACTTTC. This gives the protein CASSLYPGAANVLTF.

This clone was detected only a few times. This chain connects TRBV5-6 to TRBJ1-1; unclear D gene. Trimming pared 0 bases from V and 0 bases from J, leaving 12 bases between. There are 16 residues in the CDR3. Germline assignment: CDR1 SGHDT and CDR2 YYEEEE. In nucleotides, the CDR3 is TGTGCCAGCAGCTTGGTAAGAGGAAACTTGAACACTGAAGCTTTCTTT. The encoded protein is CASSLVRGNLNTEAFF.

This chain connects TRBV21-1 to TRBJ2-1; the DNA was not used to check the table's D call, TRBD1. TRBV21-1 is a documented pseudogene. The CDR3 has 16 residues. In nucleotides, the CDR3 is TGTGCCAGCTCCAAGCAAGCCGGGACACCATACAATGAGCAGTTCTTC. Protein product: CASSKQAGTPYNEQFF.

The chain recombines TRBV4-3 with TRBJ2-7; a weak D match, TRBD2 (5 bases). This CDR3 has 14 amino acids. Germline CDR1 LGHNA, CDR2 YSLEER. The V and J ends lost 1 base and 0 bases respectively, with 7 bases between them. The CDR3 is CASSQGRGSYEQYF. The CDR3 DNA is TGCGCCAGCAGCCAAGGACGGGGCTCCTACGAGCAGTACTTC.

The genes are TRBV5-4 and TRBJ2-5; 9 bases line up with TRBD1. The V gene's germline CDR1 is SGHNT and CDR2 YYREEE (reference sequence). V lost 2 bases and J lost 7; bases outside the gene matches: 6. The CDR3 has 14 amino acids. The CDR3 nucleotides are TGTGCCAGCAGCTTCCGGGACAGGGTTGGGACCCAGTACTTC. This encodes CASSFRDRVGTQYF.

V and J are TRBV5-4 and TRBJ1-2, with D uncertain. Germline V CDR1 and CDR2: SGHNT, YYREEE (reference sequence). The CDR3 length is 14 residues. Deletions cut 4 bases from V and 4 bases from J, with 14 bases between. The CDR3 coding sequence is TGTGCCAGCAGCCCCGGTAACAGTGTCTATGGCTACACCTTC. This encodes CASSPGNSVYGYTF.

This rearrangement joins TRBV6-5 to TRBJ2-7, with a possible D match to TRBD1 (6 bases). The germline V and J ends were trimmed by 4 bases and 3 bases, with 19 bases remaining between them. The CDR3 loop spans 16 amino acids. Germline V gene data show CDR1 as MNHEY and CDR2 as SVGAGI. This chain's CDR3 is CASSSLITGFVYEQYF. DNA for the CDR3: TGTGCCAGCAGTTCCCTGATAACAGGGTTTGTCTACGAGCAGTACTTC.

The CDR3 nucleotides are TGTGCCAGCAGCCCGAGTCGGACCGGGGAGCTGTTTTTT. Translation: CASSPSRTGELFF. The chain combines TRBV7-6 with TRBJ2-2; no definite D call. V was shortened by 5 bases and J by 5 bases, with 9 bases between the two germline ends. This CDR3 has 13 amino acids. Germline-derived CDR1 and CDR2 are SGHVS and FNYEAQ.

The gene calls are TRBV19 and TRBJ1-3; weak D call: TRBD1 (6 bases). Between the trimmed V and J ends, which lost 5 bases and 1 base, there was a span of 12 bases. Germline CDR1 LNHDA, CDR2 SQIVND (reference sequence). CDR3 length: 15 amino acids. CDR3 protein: CASSAQQGSGNTIYF. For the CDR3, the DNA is TGTGCCAGTAGTGCACAACAGGGATCTGGAAACACCATATATTTT.

CDR3 loop: CASRPQGQETQYF. Here the CDR3 DNA reads TGTGCCAGCCGACCACAGGGACAAGAGACCCAGTACTTC. This sequence joins TRBV6-6 and TRBJ2-5; a possible D gene is TRBD1 (6 bases). CDR1 is MNHNY, CDR2 SVGAGI, per germline (reference sequence). V dropped 8 bases and J dropped 2 bases, with 12 bases sitting between them. The length of the CDR3 is 13 residues.

The CDR3 nucleotides are TGTGCCAGCAGCTTAATGGGGGGATTACCCTCCTACAATGAGCAGTTCTTC. This codes for CASSLMGGLPSYNEQFF. V usage is TRBV7-2 and J usage is TRBJ2-1, with D maybe TRBD2 (6 bases). The CDR3 is 17 amino acids. The ends were cut back, 2 bases at V and 0 bases at J, with 14 bases in the middle. The V gene's germline CDR1 is SGHTA and CDR2 FQGNSA.

The CDR3 reads CAMRRGENTGELFF. The CDR3 coding sequence is TGTGCCATGCGGCGGGGGGAGAACACCGGGGAGCTGTTTTTT. The chain uses TRBV10-3 and TRBJ2-2; TRBD2 agrees at 8 bases. Trimming took 9 bases from V and 1 from J; bases not matched to a gene: 4. CDR3 length equals 14 residues. Per germline, CDR1 ENHRY and CDR2 SYGVKD.

CDR3: CASSGGDPGDTQYF. For the CDR3, the DNA is TGTGCCAGCAGCGGGGGGGACCCAGGAGATACGCAGTATTTT. This chain connects TRBV9 to TRBJ2-3, with a weak D call TRBD2 (6 bases). Trimming pared 3 bases from V and 5 bases from J, leaving 13 bases between. The CDR3 runs 14 residues. CDR1 and CDR2 (germline): SGDLS, YYNGEE.

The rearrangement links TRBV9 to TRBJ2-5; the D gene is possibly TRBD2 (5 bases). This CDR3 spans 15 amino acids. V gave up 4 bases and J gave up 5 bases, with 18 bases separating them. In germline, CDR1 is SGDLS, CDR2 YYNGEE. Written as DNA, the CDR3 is TGTGCCAGCAGCCCCGCAGGCGGACTGGGCGAGACCCAGTACTTC. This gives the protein CASSPAGGLGETQYF.